Reported below is one T cell receptor beta chain. This record comes from a study of blood T cell repertoires in COVID-19. As processed by the authors: Estimation of nucleated cell counts relied on the amplification of reference gene primers. Clones were sequenced by immunoSEQ multiplex PCR, and TCRdb holds only the in-frame ones, with some missing. V, J and clone size are taken as reported in that table, and D and trimming were inferred from the DNA itself. The profile shows 200,000 to 250,000 clones, about 92% of them singletons. The germline gives CDR1 MDHEN, CDR2 SYDVKM. V was pared by 9 bases and J by 0 bases, with 27 bases between. CDR3 length: 18 residues.

This sequence joins TRBV28 and TRBJ2-7, with a weak D call TRBD2 (5 bases). This clonotype originated in a man aged 25-45 years with acute or convalescent COVID-19. The sample was peripheral blood. CDR3 nucleotide sequence: TGTGCCAGTACTTCACGACTTAGCTCAATACGGGGCTCCTACGAGCAGTACTTC. Translated: CASTSRLSSIRGSYEQYF.